One T cell receptor beta chain is described in this entry. In this sample, this clonotype turned up a few times. Which antigen it targets is not known. Within one base of it there is no much larger clone, and no base qualities were kept. V is shortened by 6 bases, J by 1 base, and the region joining them spans 10 bases. From the germline V gene, CDR1 is SNHLY and CDR2 is FYNNEI. Including cysteine and phenylalanine, the CDR3 has 14 amino acids. Only the CDR3 DNA is retained, 42 bases long and in frame from the first base. Library construction relied on RT-PCR. Sequenced using an Illumina HiSeq 2500. The public sequencing data were trimmed at Q25 with fastp and processed into clonotypes with MiXCR by TCRdb, which kept only in-frame beta chains. Here each entry gathers all rows of one CDR3 protein and keeps the most common genes and DNA. The sample profile shows 630,000 or so distinct CDR3 sequences; approximately 15% of them were found once. The top ten hold 11% of the sample.

The data stem from a study of response to subunit inactivated influenza vaccine (dated by TCRdb to about 2018). Some background on the complete study: Deep quantitative profiling of the T cell receptor repertoire was used in the study to follow responses to a trivalent subunit inactivated influenza vaccine. General conclusions and limits of the study: It was suggested by the authors that each seasonal influenza vaccination may recruit only a limited number of new T cells.

This TCR was sampled from a man in his fifties or sixties who received an inactivated influenza vaccine. Donor details come from another sample of the same person, matched by shared clones. The sequencing used PBMCs from blood, collected 11 to 12 days after vaccination. The rearranged chain carries TRBV2 and TRBJ1-5; no D segment can be confidently identified. CDR3 protein: CASSRRRSNQPQHF. At the DNA level, the sequence is TGTGCCAGCAGCCGACGCCGGAGCAATCAGCCCCAGCATTTT.